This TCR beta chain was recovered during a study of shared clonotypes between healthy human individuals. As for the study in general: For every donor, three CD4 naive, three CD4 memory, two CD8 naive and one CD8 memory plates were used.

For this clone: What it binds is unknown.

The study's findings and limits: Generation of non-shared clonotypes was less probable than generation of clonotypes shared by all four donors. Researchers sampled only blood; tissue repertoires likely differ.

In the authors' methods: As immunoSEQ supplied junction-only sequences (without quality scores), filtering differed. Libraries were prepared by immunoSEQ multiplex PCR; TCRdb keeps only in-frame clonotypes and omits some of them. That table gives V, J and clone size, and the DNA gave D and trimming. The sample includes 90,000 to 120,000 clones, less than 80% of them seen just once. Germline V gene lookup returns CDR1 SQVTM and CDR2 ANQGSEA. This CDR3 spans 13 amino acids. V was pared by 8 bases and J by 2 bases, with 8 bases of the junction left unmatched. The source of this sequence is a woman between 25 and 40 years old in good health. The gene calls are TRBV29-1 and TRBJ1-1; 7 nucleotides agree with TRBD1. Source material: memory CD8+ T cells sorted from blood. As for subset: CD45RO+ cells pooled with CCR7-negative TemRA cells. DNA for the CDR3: TGCAGCACATTCAGGGGGGACAACACTGAAGCTTTCTTT. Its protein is CSTFRGDNTEAFF.